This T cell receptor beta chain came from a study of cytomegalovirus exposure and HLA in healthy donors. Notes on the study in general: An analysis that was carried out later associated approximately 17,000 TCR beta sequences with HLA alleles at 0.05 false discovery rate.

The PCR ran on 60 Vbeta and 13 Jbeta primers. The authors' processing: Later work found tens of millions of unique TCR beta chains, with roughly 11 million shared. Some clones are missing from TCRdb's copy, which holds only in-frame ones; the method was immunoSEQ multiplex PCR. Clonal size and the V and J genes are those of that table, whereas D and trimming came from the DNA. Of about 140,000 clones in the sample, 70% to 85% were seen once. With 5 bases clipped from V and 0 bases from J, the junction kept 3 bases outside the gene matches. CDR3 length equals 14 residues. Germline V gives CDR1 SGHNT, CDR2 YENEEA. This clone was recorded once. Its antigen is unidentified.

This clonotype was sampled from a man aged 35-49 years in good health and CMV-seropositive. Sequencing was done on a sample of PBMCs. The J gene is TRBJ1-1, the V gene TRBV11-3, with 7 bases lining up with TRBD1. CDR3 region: CASSADRVNTEAFF. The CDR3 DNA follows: TGTGCCAGCAGCGCCGACAGGGTGAACACTGAAGCTTTCTTT.